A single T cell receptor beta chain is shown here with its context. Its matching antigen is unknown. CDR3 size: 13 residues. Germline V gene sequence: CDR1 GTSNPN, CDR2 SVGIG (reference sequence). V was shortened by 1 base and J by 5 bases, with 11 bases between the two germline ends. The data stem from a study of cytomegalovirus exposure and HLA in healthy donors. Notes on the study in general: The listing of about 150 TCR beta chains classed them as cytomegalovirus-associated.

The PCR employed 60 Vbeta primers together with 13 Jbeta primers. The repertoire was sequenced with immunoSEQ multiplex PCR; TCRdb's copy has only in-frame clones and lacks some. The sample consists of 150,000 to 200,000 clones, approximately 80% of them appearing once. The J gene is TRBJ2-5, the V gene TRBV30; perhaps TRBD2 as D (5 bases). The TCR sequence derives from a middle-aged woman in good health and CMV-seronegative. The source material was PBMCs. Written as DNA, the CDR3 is TGTGCCTGGAGTGGTCCGGGAATCGAGACCCAGTACTTC. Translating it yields CAWSGPGIETQYF.